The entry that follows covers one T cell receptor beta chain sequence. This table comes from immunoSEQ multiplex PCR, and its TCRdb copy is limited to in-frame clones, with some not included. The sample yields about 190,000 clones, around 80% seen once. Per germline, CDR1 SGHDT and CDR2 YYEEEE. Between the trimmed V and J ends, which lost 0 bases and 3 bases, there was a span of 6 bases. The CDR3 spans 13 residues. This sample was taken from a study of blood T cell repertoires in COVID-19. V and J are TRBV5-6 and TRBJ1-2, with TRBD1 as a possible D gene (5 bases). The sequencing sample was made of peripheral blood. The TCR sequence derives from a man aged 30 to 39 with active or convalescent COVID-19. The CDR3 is CASSLVQDYGYTF. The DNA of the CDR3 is TGTGCCAGCAGCTTGGTACAGGACTATGGCTACACCTTC.